The 22 T cell receptor beta chains given below trace back to one sample, sequenced in a study of T cell responses to AZD1222 COVID-19 vaccine. Measured with immunoSEQ multiplex PCR; TCRdb has only the in-frame clones, and not every one. The table records 150,000 to 180,000 clones, less than 90% of them present only once. Sequenced material: peripheral blood, taken on day 0 of AZD1222 vaccination. The receptors stem from an adult in good health.

The chain combines TRBV9 with TRBJ2-7; no clear D gene. The CDR3 consists of 17 residues. The germline V gene encodes CDR1 SGDLS and CDR2 YYNGEE. V shed 1 base and J shed 0 bases, with 17 bases lying between them. CDR3 nucleotide sequence: TGTGCCAGCAGCGTATTCCCAACACGAAGGTCCTCCTACGAGCAGTACTTC. Translating it yields CASSVFPTRRSSYEQYF.

This clone came up once. This chain connects TRBV28 to TRBJ1-4; TRBD1 agrees at 7 bases. The CDR3 runs 16 residues. Germline CDR1 and CDR2: MDHEN and SYDVKM. J lost 3 bases, V lost 1 base, and 5 bases had no gene match. CDR3: CASSLLGGTANEKLFF. In DNA, the CDR3 is TGTGCCAGCAGTTTATTAGGGGGCACAGCTAATGAAAAACTGTTTTTT.

The table lists this clone with a few counts. The chain links TRBV21-1 to TRBJ1-5. TRBV21-1 is a known pseudogene. The CDR3 consists of 15 residues. The CDR3 nucleotides are TGTGCCAGCAGCAATCGGTACCTTAGCAATCAGCCCCAGCATTTT. It specifies CASSNRYLSNQPQHF.

The chain uses TRBV4-3 and TRBJ1-2; 8 bases match TRBD1. V was pared by 0 bases and J by 5 bases, with 5 bases of the junction left unmatched. The CDR3 covers 15 residues. Germline lookup yields CDR1 LGHNA and CDR2 YSLEER. This CDR3 reads CASSQDQQGAYGYTF. CDR3 nucleotide sequence: TGCGCCAGCAGCCAAGACCAGCAGGGGGCTTATGGCTACACCTTC.

In this sample, this clone turned up once. This chain links TRBV25-1 with TRBJ2-1, with 7 positions matching TRBD2. This CDR3 comprises 16 residues. Losses at the gene ends were 8 bases for V and 6 bases for J; bases not matched to a gene: 16. Germline CDR1 is MGHDK and CDR2 is SYGVNS. CDR3 protein: CASAEPTSAWGNEQFF. The CDR3 coding sequence is TGTGCCAGCGCCGAGCCCACTAGCGCTTGGGGCAATGAGCAGTTCTTC. The variable domain in full, completed from reference TRBV25-1 and TRBJ2-1, reads EADIYQTPRYLVIGTGKKITLECSQTMGHDKMYWYQQDPGMELHLIHYSYGVNSTEKGDLSSESTVSRIRTEHFPLTLESARPSHTSQYLCASAEPTSAWGNEQFFGPGTRLTVL.

The chain links TRBV28 to TRBJ2-3; the match to TRBD2 covers 8 bases. The CDR3 totals 15 residues. Trimming removed 4 bases from V and 2 bases from J; junction bases left unmatched: 5. Germline V gives CDR1 MDHEN, CDR2 SYDVKM. CDR3 bases: TGTGCCAGCAGTTCCCGTGGACTAGCCACAGATACGCAGTATTTT. Residues: CASSSRGLATDTQYF.

The chain is built from TRBV19 and TRBJ2-3; 12 nucleotides match TRBD2. V lost 6 bases and J lost 2; bases outside the gene matches: 9. Per the germline V gene, CDR1 is LNHDA and CDR2 is SQIVND (reference sequence). CDR3 size: 17 residues. This chain's CDR3 is CASRRSSGGAPTDTQYF. Written as DNA, the CDR3 is TGTGCCAGTAGGAGATCTAGCGGGGGGGCACCCACAGATACGCAGTATTTT.

The chain recombines TRBV5-5 with TRBJ1-6; unclear D gene. The V gene lost 0 bases and the J gene lost 5 bases, with 6 bases spanning the gap. Per germline, CDR1 SGHKS and CDR2 YYEKEE (reference sequence). CDR3 length equals 14 residues. Written as DNA, the CDR3 is TGTGCCAGCAGCTTGGCAGCAAATAATTCACCCCTCCACTTT. It codes for CASSLAANNSPLHF.

V gene TRBV18 combines with J gene TRBJ1-1; TRBD1 matches 8 bases. The CDR3 runs to 17 residues. Germline assignment: CDR1 KGHSH and CDR2 LQKENI. With V trimmed by 6 bases and J by 4 bases, 16 bases remained unmatched. The CDR3 loop reads CASSAGARTGRATEAFF. The CDR3 DNA reads as TGTGCCAGCTCCGCGGGGGCAAGGACAGGGAGGGCCACTGAAGCTTTCTTT. The whole variable domain, filled in from reference TRBV18 and TRBJ1-1, reads NAGVMQNPRHLVRRRGQEARLRCSPMKGHSHVYWYRQLPEEGLKFMVYLQKENIIDESGMPKERFSAEFPKEGPSILRIQQVVRGDSAAYFCASSAGARTGRATEAFFGQGTRLTVV.

The V and J genes are TRBV6-5 and TRBJ2-1, with a possible D match to TRBD2 (6 bases). The CDR3 loop spans 14 amino acids. CDR1 is MNHEY and CDR2 is SVGAGI in the germline V gene. V was cut by 6 bases and J by 8 bases, with 17 bases left in between. The CDR3 DNA reads TGTGCCAGCAGGACTCCCGGGGGAGACCATGAGCAGTTCTTC. Its protein is CASRTPGGDHEQFF.

The chain uses TRBV9 and TRBJ2-3; weak D call: TRBD2 (6 bases). V was clipped by 4 bases and J by 4 bases, with 16 bases between them. Germline CDR1 SGDLS, CDR2 YYNGEE. The CDR3 is 15 residues long. CDR3 in amino acids: CASSPMGGLADTQYF. The CDR3, as DNA: TGTGCCAGCAGCCCCATGGGGGGTCTGGCAGATACGCAGTATTTT.

V is TRBV6-5 and J is TRBJ1-2; 7 bases map to TRBD1. The germline gives CDR1 MNHEY, CDR2 SVGAGI. The CDR3 totals 15 residues. V lost 7 bases, J lost 0 bases, and 8 bases stayed unmatched. This CDR3 is CASTKTGQTNYGYTF. The CDR3 nucleotides are TGTGCCAGCACCAAGACGGGACAGACTAACTATGGCTACACCTTC.

This clone was detected a few times. This chain links TRBV2 with TRBJ1-6; TRBD1 matches 7 bases. The CDR3 is 14 residues long. V dropped 5 bases and J dropped 10; count of bases not matched to a gene: 8. In germline, CDR1 is SNHLY, CDR2 FYNNEI. CDR3 in DNA: TGTGCCAGCAGTATTACAGGGGAACAATCACCCCTCCACTTT. Its translation: CASSITGEQSPLHF.

With respect to this clone: Other DNA sequences in this sample translate to the same CDR3. The J gene is TRBJ2-7, the V gene TRBV12-3 or TRBV12-4; 7 bases align to TRBD2. This CDR3 has 13 residues. Losses at the gene ends were 1 base for V and 3 bases for J; bases not matched to a gene: 0. This chain's CDR3 is CASSLGGGYEQYF. Written as DNA, the CDR3 is TGTGCCAGCAGTTTAGGCGGGGGCTACGAGCAGTACTTC.

The gene calls are TRBV6-2 or TRBV6-3 and TRBJ2-7; 8 positions match TRBD2. This CDR3 region has 16 residues. Losses at the gene ends were 0 bases for V and 2 bases for J; bases not matched to a gene: 6. The germline CDR1 and CDR2 sequences are MNHEY and SVGEGT. CDR3 sequence: CASSYSRLARTYEQYF. The CDR3 nucleotides read TGTGCCAGCAGTTACTCCAGACTAGCGAGGACCTACGAGCAGTACTTC.

The chain recombines TRBV2 with TRBJ1-2; 7 nucleotides line up with TRBD1. The CDR3 runs 12 residues. V lost 11 bases and J lost 7; bases outside the gene matches: 10. Germline CDR1 reads SNHLY; CDR2 reads FYNNEI. This CDR3 is CAHSTGISGYTF. The CDR3 DNA sequence: TGTGCCCACTCGACAGGGATCAGTGGCTACACCTTC.

The chain is built from TRBV9 and TRBJ2-7; no clear D. CDR3 length: 13 residues. Trimming removed 0 bases from V and 3 bases from J, with 7 bases in between. Germline V lookup: CDR1 SGDLS, CDR2 YYNGEE. As DNA, the CDR3 is TGTGCCAGCAGCGTAGTGGGCCTCTACGAGCAGTACTTC. This gives the protein CASSVVGLYEQYF.

A few counts support this clone. The chain links TRBV18 to TRBJ1-4; D is undetermined. Trimming stripped 1 base from V and 3 bases from J, with 6 bases between. This CDR3 has 14 residues. Germline V CDR1 and CDR2: KGHSH, LQKENI. In nucleotides, the CDR3 is TGTGCCAGCTCACCACTGAGTTCTAATGAAAAACTGTTTTTT. Translating it yields CASSPLSSNEKLFF.

CDR3 region: CASTRDRGGRANVLTF. Here the CDR3 DNA reads TGTGCCAGTACCCGGGACAGAGGTGGTAGGGCCAACGTCCTGACTTTC. The chain joins TRBV19 to TRBJ2-6; TRBD1 aligns across 7 bases. J lost 5 bases, V lost 7 bases, and 11 bases had no gene match. Germline assignment: CDR1 LNHDA and CDR2 SQIVND (reference sequence). The CDR3 covers 16 residues.

This rearrangement joins TRBV5-4 to TRBJ2-3, with TRBD1 matching over 10 bases. The CDR3 length is 15 residues. V trimming: 4 bases; J trimming: 3 bases; junction bases outside the gene matches: 5. From germline, CDR1 is SGHNT and CDR2 YYREEE (reference sequence). The CDR3 protein is CASSPDRGPTDTQYF. The CDR3 DNA reads as TGTGCCAGCAGCCCTGACAGGGGGCCGACAGATACGCAGTATTTT.

The chain has TRBV10-2 and TRBJ1-5, with TRBD1 matching 7 bases. The CDR3 extends over 17 amino acids. CDR1 and CDR2 (germline): WSHSY, SAAADI. The V gene end was trimmed by 0 bases and the J gene end by 0 bases; junction bases not matched to a gene: 5. The CDR3 bases are TGCGCCAGCAGTGAGTCCGGGACAGATTATAGCAATCAGCCCCAGCATTTT. Translation: CASSESGTDYSNQPQHF.

The V and J genes are TRBV5-1 and TRBJ2-5, with D unresolved. Germline loops: CDR1 SGHRS, CDR2 YFSETQ. This CDR3 has 14 amino acids. Trimming shortened V by 0 bases and J by 8 bases, and 14 bases separated the two germline ends. The CDR3: CASSLGPLSETQYF. In DNA, the CDR3 is TGCGCCAGCAGCTTGGGACCCCTAAGTGAAACCCAGTACTTC.